This T cell receptor (beta chain) was identified in a study of Graves' ophthalmopathy and Graves' hyperthyroidism. Beta-chain TCR CDR3 regions were amplified from RNA transcripts. The first round was an RT-PCR with HTBI primers, and the second round was a multiplex PCR. TCRdb re-analysed the multiplex PCR reads in MiXCR, keeping a single row per CDR3 protein. Among 340,000 or so distinct CDR3 sequences listed, roughly 16% were seen once. Each diagnosis was determined on the basis of clinical symptoms, serum thyroxine, TRAb, thyroid ultrasound and orbital computed tomography. This clonotype was counted at least ten times. Trimming pared 5 bases from V and 0 bases from J, leaving 14 bases between. Per germline, CDR1 MNHEY and CDR2 SVGAGI. This CDR3 comprises 16 residues.

The V gene is TRBV6-5, the J gene TRBJ1-3; perhaps TRBD1 as D (5 bases). This receptor was taken from an adult man with Graves' ophthalmopathy. Source material: peripheral blood. This CDR3 reads CASSNPRGHSGNTIYF. The CDR3 nucleotides are TGTGCCAGCAGTAACCCCCGGGGCCACTCTGGAAACACCATATATTTT.